The rows below give T cell receptor beta chains drawn from one sample of a study of shared clonotypes between healthy human individuals. Profiling relied on immunoSEQ multiplex PCR, and the TCRdb table lists in-frame clones only, not all of them. The sample lists about 700,000 clones; around 67% were seen once. The sample consisted of memory CD4+ T cells sorted from blood. The receptors originated from a woman in her thirties in good health. The CDR3 runs from the conserved cysteine through the conserved F or W. The order of the fields is D gene, clone size, J gene, V gene, CDR3 protein, CDR3 DNA. A D gene is named only where the DNA matches it firmly. Only some rows state a clone size, as once, few, many or a class for expanded clones.

d_gene: TRBD2; abundance: once; j_gene: TRBJ2-1; v_gene: TRBV5-1; CDR3aa: CASSHLTSGSSYNEQFF; CDR3nt: TGCGCCAGCAGCCATCTGACTAGCGGGAGCTCCTACAATGAGCAGTTCTTC
d_gene: TRBD1; abundance: NA; j_gene: TRBJ1-1; v_gene: TRBV6-5; CDR3aa: CASSYTGQGNTEAFF; CDR3nt: TGTGCCAGCAGTTACACCGGACAGGGGAACACTGAAGCTTTCTTT
d_gene: NA; abundance: NA; j_gene: TRBJ1-1; v_gene: TRBV2; CDR3aa: CASSPGLVGGGFNTEAFF; CDR3nt: TGTGCCAGCAGCCCCGGTCTCGTGGGTGGGGGGTTCAACACTGAAGCTTTCTTT
d_gene: NA; abundance: few; j_gene: TRBJ2-2; v_gene: TRBV6-1; CDR3aa: CASSEYREIGELFF; CDR3nt: TGTGCCAGCAGTGAGTACAGGGAGATCGGGGAGCTGTTTTTT
d_gene: TRBD1; abundance: NA; j_gene: TRBJ2-1; v_gene: TRBV19; CDR3aa: CASTDRRVNNEQFF; CDR3nt: TGTGCCAGTACGGACAGGCGGGTTAACAATGAGCAGTTCTTC
d_gene: NA; abundance: NA; j_gene: TRBJ2-5; v_gene: TRBV5-1; CDR3aa: CASRKGGGETQYF; CDR3nt: TGCGCCAGCAGAAAGGGAGGAGGAGAGACCCAGTACTTC
d_gene: NA; abundance: NA; j_gene: TRBJ2-3; v_gene: TRBV19; CDR3aa: CASSPGSLSTDTQYF; CDR3nt: TGTGCCAGTAGTCCAGGATCCCTGAGCACAGATACGCAGTATTTT
d_gene: NA; abundance: NA; j_gene: TRBJ2-1; v_gene: TRBV5-1; CDR3aa: CASSLVSRNNEQFF; CDR3nt: TGCGCCAGCAGCTTGGTGTCAAGAAACAATGAGCAGTTCTTC
d_gene: TRBD2; abundance: NA; j_gene: TRBJ2-3; v_gene: TRBV28; CDR3aa: CASSLFSPLADSTDTQYF; CDR3nt: TGTGCCAGCAGTTTATTTTCCCCCCTAGCGGACAGCACAGATACGCAGTATTTT
d_gene: NA; abundance: few; j_gene: TRBJ2-7; v_gene: TRBV21-1; CDR3aa: CASSIAEQGGVCYEQYF; CDR3nt: TGTGCCAGCAGCATAGCAGAACAGGGAGGAGTTTGCTACGAGCAGTACTTC